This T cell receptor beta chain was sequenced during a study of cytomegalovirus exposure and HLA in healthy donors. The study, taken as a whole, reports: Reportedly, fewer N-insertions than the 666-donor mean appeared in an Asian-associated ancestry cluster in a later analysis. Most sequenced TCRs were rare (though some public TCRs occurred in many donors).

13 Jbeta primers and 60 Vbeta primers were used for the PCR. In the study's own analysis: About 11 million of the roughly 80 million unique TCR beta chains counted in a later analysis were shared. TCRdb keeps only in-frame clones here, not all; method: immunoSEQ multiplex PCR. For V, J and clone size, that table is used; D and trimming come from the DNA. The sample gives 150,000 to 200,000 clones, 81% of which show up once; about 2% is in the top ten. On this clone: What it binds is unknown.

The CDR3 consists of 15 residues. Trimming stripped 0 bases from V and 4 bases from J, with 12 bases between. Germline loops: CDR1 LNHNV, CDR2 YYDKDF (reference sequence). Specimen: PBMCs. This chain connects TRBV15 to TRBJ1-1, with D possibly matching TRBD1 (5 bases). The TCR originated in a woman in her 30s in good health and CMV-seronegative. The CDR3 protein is CATSRDFGQGTEAFF. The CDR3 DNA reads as TGTGCCACCAGCAGAGATTTCGGTCAGGGCACTGAAGCTTTCTTT.